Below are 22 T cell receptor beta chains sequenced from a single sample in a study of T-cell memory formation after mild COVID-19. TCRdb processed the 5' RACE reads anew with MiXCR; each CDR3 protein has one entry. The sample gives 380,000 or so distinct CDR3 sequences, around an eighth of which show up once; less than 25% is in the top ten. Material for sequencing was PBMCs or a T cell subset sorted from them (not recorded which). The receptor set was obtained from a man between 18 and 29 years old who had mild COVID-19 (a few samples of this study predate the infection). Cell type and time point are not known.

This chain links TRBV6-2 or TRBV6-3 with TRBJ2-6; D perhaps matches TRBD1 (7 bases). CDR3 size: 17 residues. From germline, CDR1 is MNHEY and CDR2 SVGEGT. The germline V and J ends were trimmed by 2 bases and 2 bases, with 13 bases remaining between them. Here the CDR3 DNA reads TGTGCCAGCAGTTACCACGGCAGGGGGGCTGGGGCCAACGTCCTGACTTTC. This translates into CASSYHGRGAGANVLTF.

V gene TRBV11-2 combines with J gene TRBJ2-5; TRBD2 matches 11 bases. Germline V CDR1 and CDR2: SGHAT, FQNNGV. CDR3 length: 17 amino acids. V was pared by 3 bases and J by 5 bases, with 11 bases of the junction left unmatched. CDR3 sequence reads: CASSLASGGSLGETQYF. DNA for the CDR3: TGTGCCAGCAGCTTGGCTAGCGGGGGGTCCCTCGGGGAGACCCAGTACTTC.

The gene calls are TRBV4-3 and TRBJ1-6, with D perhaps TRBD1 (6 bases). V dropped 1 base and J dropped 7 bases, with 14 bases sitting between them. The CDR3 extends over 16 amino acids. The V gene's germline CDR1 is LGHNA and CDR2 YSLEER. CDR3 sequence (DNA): TGCGCCAGCAGCCAAGCGGGGGCGGGACGGAATTCACCCCTCCACTTT. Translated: CASSQAGAGRNSPLHF.

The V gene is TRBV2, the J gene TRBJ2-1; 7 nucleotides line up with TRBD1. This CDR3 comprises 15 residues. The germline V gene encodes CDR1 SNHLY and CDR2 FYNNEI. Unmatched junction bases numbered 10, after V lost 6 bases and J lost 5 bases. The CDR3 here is CASSSNRGGNNEQFF. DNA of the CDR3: TGTGCCAGCAGCTCCAACAGGGGCGGCAACAATGAGCAGTTCTTC. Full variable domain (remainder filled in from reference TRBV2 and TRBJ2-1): EPEVTQTPSHQVTQMGQEVILRCVPISNHLYFYWYRQILGQKVEFLVSFYNNEISEKSEIFDDQFSVERPDGSNFTLKIRSTKLEDSAMYFCASSSNRGGNNEQFFGPGTRLTVL.

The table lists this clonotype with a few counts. CDR3 sequence reads: CASSARRGSYEQYV. Here the CDR3 DNA reads TGTGCCAGCAGTGCCCGACGTGGCTCCTACGAGCAGTACGTC. The rearrangement uses TRBV12-3 or TRBV12-4 and TRBJ2-7, with D unclear. The V gene lost 5 bases and the J gene lost 0 bases, with 11 bases spanning the gap. This CDR3 contains 14 residues.

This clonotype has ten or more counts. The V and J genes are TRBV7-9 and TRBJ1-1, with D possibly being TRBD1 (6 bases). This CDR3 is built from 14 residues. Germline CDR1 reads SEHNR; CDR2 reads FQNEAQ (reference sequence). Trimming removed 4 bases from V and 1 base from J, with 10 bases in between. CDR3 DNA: TGTGCCAGCAGCTCCGAACAGGGGAACACTGAAGCTTTCTTT. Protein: CASSSEQGNTEAFF.

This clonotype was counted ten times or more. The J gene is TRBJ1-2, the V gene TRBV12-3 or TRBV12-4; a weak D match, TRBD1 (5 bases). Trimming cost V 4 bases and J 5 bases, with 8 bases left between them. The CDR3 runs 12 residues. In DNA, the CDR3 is TGTGCCAGCAGTTCGGGACCTTATGGCTACACCTTC. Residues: CASSSGPYGYTF.

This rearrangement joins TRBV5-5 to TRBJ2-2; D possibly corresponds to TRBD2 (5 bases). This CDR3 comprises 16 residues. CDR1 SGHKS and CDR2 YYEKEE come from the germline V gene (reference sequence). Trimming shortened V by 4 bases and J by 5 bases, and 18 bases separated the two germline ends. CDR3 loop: CASSRGLESWTGELFF. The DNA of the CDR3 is TGTGCCAGCAGCCGAGGGTTAGAGAGTTGGACCGGGGAGCTGTTTTTT.

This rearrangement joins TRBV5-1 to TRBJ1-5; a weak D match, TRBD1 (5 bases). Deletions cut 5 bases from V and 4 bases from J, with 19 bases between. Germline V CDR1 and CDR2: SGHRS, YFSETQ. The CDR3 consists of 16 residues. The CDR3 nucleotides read TGCGCCAGCAGACCGGGACTCACAGGAGGTAATCAGCCCCAGCATTTT. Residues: CASRPGLTGGNQPQHF.

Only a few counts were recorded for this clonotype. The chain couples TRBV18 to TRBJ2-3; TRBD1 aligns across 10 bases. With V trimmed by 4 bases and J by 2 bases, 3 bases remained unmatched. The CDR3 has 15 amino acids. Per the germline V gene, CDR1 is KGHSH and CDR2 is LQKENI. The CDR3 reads CASSLGTGDTDTQYF. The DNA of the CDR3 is TGTGCCAGCTCACTCGGGACAGGGGACACAGATACGCAGTATTTT.

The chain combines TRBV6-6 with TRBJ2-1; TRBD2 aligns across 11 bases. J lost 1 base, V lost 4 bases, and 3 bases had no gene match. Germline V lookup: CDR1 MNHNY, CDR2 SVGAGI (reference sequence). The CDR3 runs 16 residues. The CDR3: CASSFSGGDSYNEQFF. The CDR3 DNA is TGTGCCAGCAGTTTTAGCGGGGGGGATTCCTACAATGAGCAGTTCTTC.

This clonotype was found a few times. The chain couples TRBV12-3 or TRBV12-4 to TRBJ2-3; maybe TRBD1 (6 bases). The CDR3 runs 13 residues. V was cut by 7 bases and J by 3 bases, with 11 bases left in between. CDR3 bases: TGTGCCAGCAACCTGGACAGTACAGATACGCAGTATTTT. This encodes CASNLDSTDTQYF.

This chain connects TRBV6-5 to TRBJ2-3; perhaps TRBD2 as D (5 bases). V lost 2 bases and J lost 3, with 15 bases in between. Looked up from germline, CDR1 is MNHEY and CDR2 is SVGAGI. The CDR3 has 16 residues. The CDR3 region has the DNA TGTGCCAGCAGTTACCGACTACTAGGAGATACAGATACGCAGTATTTT. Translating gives CASSYRLLGDTDTQYF.

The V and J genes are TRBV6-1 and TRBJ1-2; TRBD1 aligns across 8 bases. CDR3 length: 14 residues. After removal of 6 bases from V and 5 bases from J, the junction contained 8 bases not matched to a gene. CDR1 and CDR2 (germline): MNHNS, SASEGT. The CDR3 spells CASSGPGQDYGYTF. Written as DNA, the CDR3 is TGTGCCAGCAGCGGTCCGGGACAGGATTATGGCTACACCTTC.

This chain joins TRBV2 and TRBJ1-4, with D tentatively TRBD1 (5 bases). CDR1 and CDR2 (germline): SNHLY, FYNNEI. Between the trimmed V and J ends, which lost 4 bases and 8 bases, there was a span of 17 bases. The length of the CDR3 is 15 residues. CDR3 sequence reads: CASSGLPGRREKLFF. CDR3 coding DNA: TGTGCCAGCAGTGGGCTCCCGGGACGGCGCGAAAAACTGTTTTTT.

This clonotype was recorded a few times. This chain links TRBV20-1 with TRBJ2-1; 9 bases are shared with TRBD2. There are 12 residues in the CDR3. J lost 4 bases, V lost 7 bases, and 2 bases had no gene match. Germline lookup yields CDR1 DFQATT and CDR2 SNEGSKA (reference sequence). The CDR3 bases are TGCAGTGTTAGCGGGGGTTACAATGAGCAGTTCTTC. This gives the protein CSVSGGYNEQFF.

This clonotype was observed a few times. CDR3 loop: CASLPGQGYNEQFF. The CDR3 DNA sequence: TGTGCCAGCTTACCGGGACAGGGGTACAATGAGCAGTTCTTC. V and J are TRBV6-1 and TRBJ2-1; TRBD1 matches 10 bases. Germline loops: CDR1 MNHNS, CDR2 SASEGT. The CDR3 is made up of 14 amino acids. Losses at the gene ends were 8 bases for V and 4 bases for J; bases not matched to a gene: 5.

The CDR3 sequence is CASSPSGGSETQYF. CDR3 bases: TGTGCCAGCAGCCCTTCCGGGGGCTCAGAGACCCAGTACTTC. The V and J genes are TRBV6-4 and TRBJ2-5, with D possibly being TRBD1 or TRBD2 (6 bases each). V shed 6 bases and J shed 4 bases, with 15 bases lying between them. The CDR3 covers 14 residues. CDR1 is MRHNA and CDR2 is SNTAGT in the germline V gene.

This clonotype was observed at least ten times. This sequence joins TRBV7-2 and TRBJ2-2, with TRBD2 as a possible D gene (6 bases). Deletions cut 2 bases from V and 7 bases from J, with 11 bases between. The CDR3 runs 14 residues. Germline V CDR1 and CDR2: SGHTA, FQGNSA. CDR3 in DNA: TGTGCCAGCAGCTTATCGTGGGGGGACGGGGAGCTGTTTTTT. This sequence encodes CASSLSWGDGELFF.

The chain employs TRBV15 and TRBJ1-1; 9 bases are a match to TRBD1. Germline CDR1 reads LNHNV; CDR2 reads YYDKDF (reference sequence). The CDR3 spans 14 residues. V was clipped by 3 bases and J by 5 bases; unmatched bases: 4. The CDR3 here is CATSSGQGLTEAFF. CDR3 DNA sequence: TGTGCCACCAGCAGTGGACAGGGGCTTACTGAAGCTTTCTTT.

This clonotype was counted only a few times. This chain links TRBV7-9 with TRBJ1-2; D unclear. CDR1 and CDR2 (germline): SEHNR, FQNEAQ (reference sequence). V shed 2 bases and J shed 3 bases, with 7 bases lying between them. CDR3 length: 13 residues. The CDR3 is CASSLSAYYGYTF. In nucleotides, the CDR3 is TGTGCCAGCAGCTTATCGGCGTACTATGGCTACACCTTC.

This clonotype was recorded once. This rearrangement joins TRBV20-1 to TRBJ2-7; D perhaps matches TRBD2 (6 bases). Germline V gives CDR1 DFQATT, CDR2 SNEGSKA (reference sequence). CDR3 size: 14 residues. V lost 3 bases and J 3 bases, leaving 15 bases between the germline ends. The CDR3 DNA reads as TGCAGTGCTAGTCCCGGGGGACCCAGCTACGAGCAGTACTTC. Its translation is CSASPGGPSYEQYF.